Listed here is a single T cell receptor (beta chain). The CDR3 spans 14 residues. CDR1 MNHEY and CDR2 SVGAGI come from the germline V gene. V was clipped by 6 bases and J by 0 bases; unmatched bases: 5. Repertoires were generated with immunoSEQ multiplex PCR, while TCRdb's copy carries only in-frame clones and drops some. This table holds roughly 150,000 clones, around nine tenths found once. The data were obtained in a study of cytotoxic CD8 clonotypes in ibrutinib-treated CLL. This material consisted of PBMCs, taken at disease progression, from a patient treated with ibrutinib. The source of this sequence is a human donor with chronic lymphocytic leukemia. The genes are TRBV6-5 and TRBJ2-7; 7 nucleotides agree with TRBD1. In DNA form, the CDR3 reads TGTGCCAGCAGACAGGGGATCCACTCCTACGAGCAGTACTTC. This translates into CASRQGIHSYEQYF.